This T cell receptor beta chain was sequenced in a study of blood T cell repertoires in COVID-19. V dropped 1 base and J dropped 6; count of bases not matched to a gene: 8. The CDR3 covers 16 residues. CDR1 LNHDA and CDR2 SQIVND come from the germline V gene (reference sequence). Sequencing used immunoSEQ multiplex PCR; TCRdb keeps in-frame clones, though not all of them. The data show 45,000 to 60,000 clones, around 86% seen once. The rearrangement joins TRBV19 to TRBJ2-2; 7 nucleotides line up with TRBD2. This clonotype originated in a woman aged 55-75 years with acute or convalescent COVID-19. The source material was peripheral blood. In nucleotides, the CDR3 is TGTGCCAGTAGTATAGGGCGCCAGGGAGGGTCCGGGGAGCTGTTTTTT. It is translated as CASSIGRQGGSGELFF.